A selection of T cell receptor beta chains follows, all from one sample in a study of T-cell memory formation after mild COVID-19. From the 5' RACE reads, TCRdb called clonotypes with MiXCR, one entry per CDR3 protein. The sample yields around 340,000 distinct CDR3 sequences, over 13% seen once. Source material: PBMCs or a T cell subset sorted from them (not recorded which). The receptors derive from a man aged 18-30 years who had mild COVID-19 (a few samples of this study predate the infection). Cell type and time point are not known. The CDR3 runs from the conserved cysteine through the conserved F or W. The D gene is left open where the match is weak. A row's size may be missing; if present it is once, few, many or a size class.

DNA: TGTGCCAGCAGCTCCCGGGACAGCCGGTTTCCAGATACGCAGTATTTT
CDR3: CASSSRDSRFPDTQYF
length: 16
size: .
D: TRBD1
V: TRBV7-2
J: TRBJ2-3

DNA: TGTGCCAGCAGCGACCTTTTTACAGGGGGCTACGAGCAGTACTTC
CDR3: CASSDLFTGGYEQYF
length: 15
size: .
D: TRBD1
V: TRBV7-9
J: TRBJ2-7

DNA: TGCAGTGCTATACAGGGAGGCGCCTATAATTCACCCCTCCACTTT
CDR3: CSAIQGGAYNSPLHF
length: 15
size: .
D: .
V: TRBV20-1
J: TRBJ1-6

DNA: TGCGCCAGCAGCCAAGGACAGGAGCTCACCCTAGCCAAAAACATTCAGTACTTC
CDR3: CASSQGQELTLAKNIQYF
length: 18
size: .
D: .
V: TRBV4-3
J: TRBJ2-4

DNA: TGTGCCAGCAGTCCCCATCAGAACACTGAAGCTTTCTTT
CDR3: CASSPHQNTEAFF
length: 13
size: .
D: .
V: TRBV12-3/TRBV12-4
J: TRBJ1-1

DNA: TGTGCCAGCAGTGAAGGACTAAAGGGGACAGATACGCAGTATTTT
CDR3: CASSEGLKGTDTQYF
length: 15
size: .
D: .
V: TRBV6-4
J: TRBJ2-3

DNA: TGTGCCAGCAGTGGGGGTTACGCCTACGAGCAGTACTTC
CDR3: CASSGGYAYEQYF
length: 13
size: .
D: .
V: TRBV12-3/TRBV12-4
J: TRBJ2-7

DNA: TGTGCCAGCAGCTCCGCCCGGGGCACCGGGGAGCTGTTTTTT
CDR3: CASSSARGTGELFF
length: 14
size: few
D: .
V: TRBV11-3
J: TRBJ2-2

DNA: TGTGCCAGCAGTTTTGGGCAGGGCCCCACTAACTATGGCTACACCTTC
CDR3: CASSFGQGPTNYGYTF
length: 16
size: .
D: .
V: TRBV12-3/TRBV12-4
J: TRBJ1-2

DNA: TGCGCCAGCAGCCCGAGGGGGGCGCCCACTGAAGCTTTCTTT
CDR3: CASSPRGAPTEAFF
length: 14
size: few
D: .
V: TRBV5-1
J: TRBJ1-1

DNA: TGTGCCAGCAGTTACTACGCCGGCAGCTATGGCTACACCTTC
CDR3: CASSYYAGSYGYTF
length: 14
size: .
D: .
V: TRBV6-5
J: TRBJ1-2

DNA: TGTGCCAGCAGCTTAACCCCCGGGCAGGGAGGCACAGATACGCAGTATTTT
CDR3: CASSLTPGQGGTDTQYF
length: 17
size: .
D: .
V: TRBV7-9
J: TRBJ2-3

DNA: TGCGCCAGCAGTCGTTCCGGGACAGCAGATACGCAGTATTTT
CDR3: CASSRSGTADTQYF
length: 14
size: many
D: TRBD1
V: TRBV5-1
J: TRBJ2-3

DNA: TGTGCCAGCAGCTTAGGCAGGGCCGTGAACACTGAAGCTTTCTTT
CDR3: CASSLGRAVNTEAFF
length: 15
size: few
D: .
V: TRBV7-2
J: TRBJ1-1

DNA: TGCAGCGTTGAATCGGGAATACCCTACGAGCAGTACTTC
CDR3: CSVESGIPYEQYF
length: 13
size: .
D: .
V: TRBV29-1
J: TRBJ2-7

DNA: TGTGCCAGCAGCTTGGACCGATACACCGGGGAGCTGTTTTTT
CDR3: CASSLDRYTGELFF
length: 14
size: .
D: .
V: TRBV5-6
J: TRBJ2-2

DNA: TGTGCCAGCAGCTCCTCGGGGGGTGTGAACACCGGGGAGCTGTTTTTT
CDR3: CASSSSGGVNTGELFF
length: 16
size: .
D: TRBD2
V: TRBV7-9
J: TRBJ2-2

DNA: TGTGCCAGCAGCGTAAGCGTCCCGGGACAGGCCCAGGTGGAAAAACTGTTTTTT
CDR3: CASSVSVPGQAQVEKLFF
length: 18
size: .
D: TRBD1
V: TRBV9
J: TRBJ1-4

DNA: TGTGCCAGTAGTAAGCGTAGCACTGAAGCTTTCTTT
CDR3: CASSKRSTEAFF
length: 12
size: .
D: .
V: TRBV19
J: TRBJ1-1

DNA: TGTGCCACCAGTCTTCGGGCAGTCGGTGAGCAGTTCTTC
CDR3: CATSLRAVGEQFF
length: 13
size: .
D: .
V: TRBV24-1
J: TRBJ2-1

DNA: TGTGCCAGCAGCTTCGACAGGCGGCGGGCCCAGTACTTC
CDR3: CASSFDRRRAQYF
length: 13
size: few
D: .
V: TRBV5-4
J: TRBJ2-5

DNA: TGTGCCAGCAGCCCGGACACCCTCTATGGCTACACCTTC
CDR3: CASSPDTLYGYTF
length: 13
size: few
D: .
V: TRBV7-2
J: TRBJ1-2

DNA: TGTGCCAGCAGTTCCCGGACAGGGCCGTTGGTCTATGGCTACACCTTC
CDR3: CASSSRTGPLVYGYTF
length: 16
size: few
D: TRBD1
V: TRBV6-5
J: TRBJ1-2

DNA: TGCAGTGCGTTAAGCGGGGGAGGCACAGATACGCAGTATTTT
CDR3: CSALSGGGTDTQYF
length: 14
size: .
D: TRBD2
V: TRBV20-1
J: TRBJ2-3

DNA: TGCGCCAGCAGCCAGACGACAGAGACCAACTATGGCTACACCTTC
CDR3: CASSQTTETNYGYTF
length: 15
size: many
D: .
V: TRBV4-1
J: TRBJ1-2

DNA: TGTGCCAGCAGCCTACTGGCGGGGGGGCCCGGCGAGCAGTTCTTC
CDR3: CASSLLAGGPGEQFF
length: 15
size: .
D: TRBD2
V: TRBV7-9
J: TRBJ2-1

DNA: TGTGCCAGCAGTTACGGACAAGGAGGGACCCAGTACTTC
CDR3: CASSYGQGGTQYF
length: 13
size: .
D: .
V: TRBV6-5
J: TRBJ2-5

DNA: TGCAGCGTTGAAAAACCCGGGACCACTGAAGCTTTCTTT
CDR3: CSVEKPGTTEAFF
length: 13
size: .
D: .
V: TRBV29-1
J: TRBJ1-1

DNA: TGTGCCAGCAGTTACAGGGGGGGGTATGGCTACACCTTC
CDR3: CASSYRGGYGYTF
length: 13
size: .
D: TRBD1
V: TRBV12-3/TRBV12-4
J: TRBJ1-2

DNA: TGCGCCAGCAGCTTGGAACAGATTGGTGGAGAGACCCAGTACTTC
CDR3: CASSLEQIGGETQYF
length: 15
size: once
D: .
V: TRBV5-1
J: TRBJ2-5

DNA: TGTGCCAGCAAACGGGACAGCTCTGGAAACACCATATATTTT
CDR3: CASKRDSSGNTIYF
length: 14
size: few
D: TRBD1
V: TRBV2
J: TRBJ1-3

DNA: TGTGCCAGCAGTTCCCAAGTGAGGGACACTGAAGCTTTCTTT
CDR3: CASSSQVRDTEAFF
length: 14
size: few
D: .
V: TRBV7-8
J: TRBJ1-1

DNA: TGCGCCAGCAGCTACGTACAGGGGAACACTGAAGCTTTCTTT
CDR3: CASSYVQGNTEAFF
length: 14
size: .
D: .
V: TRBV5-1
J: TRBJ1-1

DNA: TGCAGTGCCGTGAGCGGGGGGGGGCCAGATACGCAGTATTTT
CDR3: CSAVSGGGPDTQYF
length: 14
size: few
D: TRBD2
V: TRBV20-1
J: TRBJ2-3

DNA: TGTGCCAGCAGCTTCCCGGTCCTCTTCCAAGATACGCAGTATTTT
CDR3: CASSFPVLFQDTQYF
length: 15
size: .
D: .
V: TRBV5-5
J: TRBJ2-3

DNA: TGCGCCAGCAGGCCGACAGGGTCCGCCTATGGCTACACCTTC
CDR3: CASRPTGSAYGYTF
length: 14
size: few
D: TRBD1
V: TRBV5-1
J: TRBJ1-2

DNA: TGCGCCAGCAGCCAAGAGGCCCGTGAGCAGTTCTTC
CDR3: CASSQEAREQFF
length: 12
size: .
D: .
V: TRBV4-1
J: TRBJ2-1

DNA: TGTGCCACCAGTGATTTAACACAGGGGGCTCTCGGGGAGCTGTTTTTT
CDR3: CATSDLTQGALGELFF
length: 16
size: .
D: TRBD1
V: TRBV24-1
J: TRBJ2-2

DNA: TGTGCCAGCAGCCGGTCGATGGCCCTCACCACAGATACGCAGTATTTT
CDR3: CASSRSMALTTDTQYF
length: 16
size: .
D: .
V: TRBV5-4
J: TRBJ2-3

DNA: TGCAGTGCTAGAGATATTCAGGGCTCTGAAGCTTTCTTT
CDR3: CSARDIQGSEAFF
length: 13
size: .
D: .
V: TRBV20-1
J: TRBJ1-1

DNA: TGTGCCATCAGTGTGGGTACCGGGGCCAACGTCCTGACTTTC
CDR3: CAISVGTGANVLTF
length: 14
size: few
D: .
V: TRBV10-3
J: TRBJ2-6

DNA: TGTGCCAGCAGCCCCAGTCAGGGGGGAGAGACCCAGTACTTC
CDR3: CASSPSQGGETQYF
length: 14
size: few
D: .
V: TRBV9
J: TRBJ2-5

DNA: TGCGCCAGCAGCCAAGAGGGTCGGGGGCGCAGGGGCGGCTACACCTTC
CDR3: CASSQEGRGRRGGYTF
length: 16
size: many
D: .
V: TRBV4-3
J: TRBJ1-2

DNA: TGCAGTGCCGCGGACGGAACCTATAGCAGTCAGCCCCAGCATTTT
CDR3: CSAADGTYSSQPQHF
length: 15
size: .
D: .
V: TRBV20-1
J: TRBJ1-5

DNA: TGTGCCATCAGTGACAGGGTAGCAGATACGCAGTATTTT
CDR3: CAISDRVADTQYF
length: 13
size: few
D: .
V: TRBV10-3
J: TRBJ2-3

DNA: TGCAGCGTCGTCGGACCCCATCCGGATACGCAGTATTTT
CDR3: CSVVGPHPDTQYF
length: 13
size: .
D: .
V: TRBV29-1
J: TRBJ2-3

DNA: TGTGCCAGCAGTTACGGGGGACCCCTCCACTTT
CDR3: CASSYGGPLHF
length: 11
size: few
D: .
V: TRBV6-5
J: TRBJ1-6

DNA: TGTGCCAGCAGTGAATATCCCAAGGATGTTCAGCCCCAGCATTTT
CDR3: CASSEYPKDVQPQHF
length: 15
size: few
D: .
V: TRBV25-1
J: TRBJ1-5